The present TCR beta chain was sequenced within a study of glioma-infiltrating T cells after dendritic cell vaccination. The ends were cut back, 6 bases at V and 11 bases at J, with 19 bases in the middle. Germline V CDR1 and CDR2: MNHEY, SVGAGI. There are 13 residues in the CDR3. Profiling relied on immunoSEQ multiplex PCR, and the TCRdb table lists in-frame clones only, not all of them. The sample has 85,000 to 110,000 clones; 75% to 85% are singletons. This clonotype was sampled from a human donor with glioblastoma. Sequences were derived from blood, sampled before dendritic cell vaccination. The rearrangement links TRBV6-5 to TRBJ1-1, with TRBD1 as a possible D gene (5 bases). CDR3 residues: CASRRGNSVLAFF. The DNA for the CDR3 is TGTGCCAGCAGGCGGGGGAATAGCGTCCTCGCTTTCTTT.